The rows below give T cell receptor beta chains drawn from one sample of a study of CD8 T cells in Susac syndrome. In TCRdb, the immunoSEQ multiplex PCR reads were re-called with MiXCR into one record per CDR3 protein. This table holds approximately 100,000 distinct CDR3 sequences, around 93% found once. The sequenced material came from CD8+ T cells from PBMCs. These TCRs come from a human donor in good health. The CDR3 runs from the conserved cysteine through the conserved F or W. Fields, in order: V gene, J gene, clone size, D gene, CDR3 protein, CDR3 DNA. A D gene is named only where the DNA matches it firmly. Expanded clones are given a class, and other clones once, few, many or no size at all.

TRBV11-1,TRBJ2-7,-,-,CASSFRFSAGVYEQYF,TGTGCCAGCAGCTTTCGATTCTCGGCAGGGGTTTACGAGCAGTACTTC
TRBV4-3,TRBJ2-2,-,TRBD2,CASSQAEITSGTGELFF,TGCGCCAGCAGCCAAGCCGAAATAACTAGCGGCACCGGGGAGCTGTTTTTT
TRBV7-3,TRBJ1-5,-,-,CASSSSGRQPQHF,TGTGCCAGCAGCTCCTCAGGGCGCCAGCCCCAGCATTTT
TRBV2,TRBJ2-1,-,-,CASRFGGGYNEQFF,TGTGCCAGCAGGTTCGGCGGAGGATACAATGAGCAGTTCTTC
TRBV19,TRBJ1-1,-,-,CASSPREGRSTEAFF,TGTGCCAGTAGTCCGCGTGAGGGGCGCAGCACTGAAGCTTTCTTT
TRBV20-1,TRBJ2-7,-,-,CSARVYGRPAEQYF,TGCAGTGCTAGAGTTTACGGGAGACCGGCCGAGCAGTACTTC
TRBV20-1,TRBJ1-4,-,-,CSAREVVNEKLFF,TGCAGTGCTAGAGAGGTGGTTAATGAAAAACTGTTTTTT
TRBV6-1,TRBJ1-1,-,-,CASSGSGNTEAFF,TGTGCCAGCAGTGGTTCAGGGAACACTGAAGCTTTCTTT
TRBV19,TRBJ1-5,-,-,CASSTRLDSNQPQHF,TGTGCCAGTAGTACGCGTCTTGATAGCAATCAGCCCCAGCATTTT
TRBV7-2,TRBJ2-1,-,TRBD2,CASSSRGGGYEQFF,TGTGCCAGCAGCTCCCGGGGGGGCGGCTATGAGCAGTTCTTC
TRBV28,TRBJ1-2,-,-,CASSADRFQGYTF,TGTGCCAGCAGTGCCGACAGGTTTCAAGGCTACACCTTC
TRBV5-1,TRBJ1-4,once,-,CASSFWGPQNEKLFF,TGCGCCAGCAGCTTTTGGGGACCTCAAAATGAAAAACTGTTTTTT
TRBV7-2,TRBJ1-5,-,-,CASGLYQPQHF,TGTGCCAGCGGACTATATCAGCCCCAGCATTTT
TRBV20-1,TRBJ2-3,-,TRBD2,CSARTSGPFDTQYF,TGCAGTGCCCGGACTAGCGGACCGTTCGATACGCAGTATTTT
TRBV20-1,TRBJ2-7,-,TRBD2,CSARDDREGHEQYF,TGCAGTGCTAGAGATGATAGGGAGGGACACGAGCAGTACTTC
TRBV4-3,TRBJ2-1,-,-,CASSQDRFLSSYNEQFF,TGCGCCAGCAGCCAAGATAGGTTCCTTAGCTCCTACAATGAGCAGTTCTTC
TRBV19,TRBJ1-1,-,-,CASSIGGNTEAFF,TGTGCCAGTAGTATCGGTGGGAACACTGAAGCTTTCTTT
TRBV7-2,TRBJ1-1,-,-,CASSLRVSRNTEAFF,TGTGCCAGCAGCTTGAGGGTTAGTAGGAACACTGAAGCTTTCTTT
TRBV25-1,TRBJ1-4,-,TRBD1,CASSDSGTGHEKLFF,TGTGCCAGCAGTGATTCCGGGACAGGGCATGAAAAACTGTTTTTT
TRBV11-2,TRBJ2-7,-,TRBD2,CASSSPGTSGRKHDRSYEQYF,TGTGCCAGCAGCTCCCCTGGGACTAGCGGGAGGAAACACGATAGATCCTACGAGCAGTACTTC
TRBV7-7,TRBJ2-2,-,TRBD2,CASSRGSGTSGGVGTGELFF,TGTGCTAGCAGCCGCGGCTCCGGGACTAGCGGGGGGGTCGGCACCGGGGAGCTGTTTTTT
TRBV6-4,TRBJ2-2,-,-,CASSPRAANTGELFF,TGTGCCAGCAGCCCTCGGGCTGCGAACACCGGGGAGCTGTTTTTT
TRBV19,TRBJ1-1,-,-,CAVSGHPNTEAFF,TGTGCCGTTTCTGGGCACCCGAACACTGAAGCTTTCTTT
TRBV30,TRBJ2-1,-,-,CAWSLGGNEQFF,TGTGCCTGGAGCTTGGGAGGCAATGAGCAGTTCTTC
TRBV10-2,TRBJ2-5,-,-,CASSGSGLQETQYF,TGCGCCAGCAGTGGATCAGGGCTTCAAGAGACCCAGTACTTC
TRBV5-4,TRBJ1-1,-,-,CASSLGTARNTEAFF,TGTGCCAGCAGCTTGGGGACAGCCAGGAACACTGAAGCTTTCTTT
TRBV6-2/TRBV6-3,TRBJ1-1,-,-,CASSYSTFSEAFF,TGTGCCAGCAGTTACTCTACTTTTTCGGAAGCTTTCTTT
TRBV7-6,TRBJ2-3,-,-,CASSSTGGAADTQYF,TGTGCCAGCAGCTCCACCGGAGGGGCCGCAGATACGCAGTATTTT
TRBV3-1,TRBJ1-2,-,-,CASSQDPARGKFGYTF,TGTGCCAGCAGCCAAGATCCAGCCAGGGGAAAATTTGGCTACACCTTC
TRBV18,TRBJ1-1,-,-,CASSPARDIQAFF,TGTGCCAGCTCACCTGCCCGGGACATTCAAGCTTTCTTT
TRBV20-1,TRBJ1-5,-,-,CSAEANRERGGNQPQHF,TGCAGTGCCGAAGCCAACAGGGAAAGAGGGGGTAATCAGCCCCAGCATTTT
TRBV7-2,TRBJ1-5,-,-,CASSLVGDSNQPQHF,TGTGCCAGCAGCTTAGTCGGGGATAGCAATCAGCCCCAGCATTTT
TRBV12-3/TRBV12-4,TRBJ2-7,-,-,CASSLQSSYEQYF,TGTGCCAGCAGCTTACAGAGCTCCTACGAGCAGTACTTC
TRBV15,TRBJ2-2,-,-,CATSRGKANTGELFF,TGTGCCACCAGCAGAGGCAAAGCGAACACCGGGGAGCTGTTTTTT
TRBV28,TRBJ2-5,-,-,CASSFRERPGKYF,TGTGCCAGCAGTTTCCGTGAGCGCCCCGGCAAGTACTTC
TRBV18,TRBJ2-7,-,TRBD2,CASSRGLAGPGSYEQYF,TGTGCCAGCTCACGAGGACTAGCGGGGCCTGGCTCCTACGAGCAGTACTTC
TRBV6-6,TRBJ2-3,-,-,CASSSINTDTQYF,TGTGCCAGCAGTTCAATCAACACAGATACGCAGTATTTT
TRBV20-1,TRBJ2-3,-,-,CSARDQSLHQEQYF,TGCAGTGCTAGAGATCAATCGCTGCACCAAGAGCAGTATTTT
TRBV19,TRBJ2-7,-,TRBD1,CASSTREDRGTYEQYF,TGTGCCAGTAGTACCCGGGAAGACAGGGGGACCTACGAGCAGTACTTC
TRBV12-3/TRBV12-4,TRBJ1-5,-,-,CASSPRGEPQHF,TGTGCCAGCAGTCCTCGTGGGGAGCCCCAGCATTTT
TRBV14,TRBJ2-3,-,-,CASSQDTGTITDTQYF,TGTGCCAGCAGCCAAGATACAGGGACGATCACAGATACGCAGTATTTT
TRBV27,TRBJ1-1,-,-,CASSQTLNTEAFF,TGTGCCAGCAGTCAGACACTGAACACTGAAGCTTTCTTT
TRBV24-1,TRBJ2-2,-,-,CATSDHPTTGHTGELFF,TGTGCCACCAGTGATCACCCCACGACAGGACACACCGGGGAGCTGTTTTTT
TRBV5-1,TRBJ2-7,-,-,CASSFNGAYEQYF,TGCGCCAGCAGCTTCAACGGAGCCTACGAGCAGTACTTC
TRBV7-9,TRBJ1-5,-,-,CASSLANEGRNLQPQHF,TGTGCCAGCAGCTTAGCGAACGAGGGTCGGAACCTTCAGCCCCAGCATTTT